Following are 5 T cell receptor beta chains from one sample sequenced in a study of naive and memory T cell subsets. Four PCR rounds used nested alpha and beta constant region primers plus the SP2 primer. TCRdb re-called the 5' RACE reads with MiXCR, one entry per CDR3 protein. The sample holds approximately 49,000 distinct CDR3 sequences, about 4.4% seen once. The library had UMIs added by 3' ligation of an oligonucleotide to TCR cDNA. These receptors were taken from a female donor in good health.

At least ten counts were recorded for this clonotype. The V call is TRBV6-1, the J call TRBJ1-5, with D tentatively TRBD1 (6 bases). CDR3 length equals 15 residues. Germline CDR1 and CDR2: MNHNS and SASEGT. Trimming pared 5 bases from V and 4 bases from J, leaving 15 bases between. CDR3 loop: CASSYLGQLNQPQHF. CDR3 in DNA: TGTGCCAGCAGTTACTTAGGACAGCTTAATCAGCCCCAGCATTTT.

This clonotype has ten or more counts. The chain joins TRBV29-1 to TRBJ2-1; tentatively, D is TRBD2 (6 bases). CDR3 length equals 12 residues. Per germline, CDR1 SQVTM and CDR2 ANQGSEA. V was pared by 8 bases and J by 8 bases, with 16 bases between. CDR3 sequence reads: CSTSISGYEQFF. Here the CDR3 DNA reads TGCAGCACCTCTATTAGCGGATATGAGCAGTTCTTC.

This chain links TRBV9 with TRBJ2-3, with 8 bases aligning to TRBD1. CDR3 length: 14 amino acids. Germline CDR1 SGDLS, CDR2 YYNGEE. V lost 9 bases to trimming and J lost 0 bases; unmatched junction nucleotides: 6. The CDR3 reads CATTRGLSTDTQYF. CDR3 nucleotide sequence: TGTGCCACCACCAGGGGGCTTAGCACAGATACGCAGTATTTT.

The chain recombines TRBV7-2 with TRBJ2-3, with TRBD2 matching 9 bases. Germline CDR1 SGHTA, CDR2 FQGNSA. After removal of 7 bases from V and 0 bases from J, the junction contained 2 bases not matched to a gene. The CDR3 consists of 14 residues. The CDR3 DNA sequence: TGTGCCAGCACCGGACTAGCGAGCACAGATACGCAGTATTTT. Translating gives CASTGLASTDTQYF.

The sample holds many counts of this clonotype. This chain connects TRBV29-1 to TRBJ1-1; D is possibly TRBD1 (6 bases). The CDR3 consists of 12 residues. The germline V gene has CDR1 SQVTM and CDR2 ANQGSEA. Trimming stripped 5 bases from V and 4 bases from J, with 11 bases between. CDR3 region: CSVQRGPTEAFF. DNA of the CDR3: TGCAGCGTTCAGCGGGGGCCCACTGAAGCTTTCTTT.